Given below is one T cell receptor beta chain in context. It lacks a known antigen. No base-level quality is on record; no much larger clone is a single base apart. The data belong to a study of CD8+ T cells in alopecia areata (dated by TCRdb to between 2017 and 2018). About the study as a whole: Treated patients were enrolled in an open-label pilot trial of oral tofacitinib at 5 to 10 mg twice daily for moderate-to-severe alopecia areata. To study T cell clonal expansion in alopecia areata, the researchers applied high-throughput TCRbeta sequencing to both the C3H/HeJ mouse model and human patients. TCRbeta CDR3 regions were amplified by immunoSEQ multiplex PCR with 35 Vbeta forward and 13 Jbeta reverse primers. Tofacitinib was given for 6 to 18 months, followed by 6 months of follow-up off drug to assess delayed response and recurrence. Scalp clonality was compared across normal scalp (n=4), patchy alopecia areata scalp (n=8), and alopecia totalis/universalis scalp (n=8). Biopsies were taken from tofacitinib-treated patients at baseline and again at 4 and 24 weeks into treatment, and several of those patients also had a later scalp biopsy. RNA was obtained with the PAXgene miRNA kit for fixed scalp, the miRNeasy kit for PBMCs, and the RNeasy kit for mouse skin. Scalp tissue and sorted CD4+ and CD8+ peripheral blood T cells from patchy and totalis/universalis alopecia areata patients and from healthy controls were covered by human TCRbeta sequencing. Here is what the overall study found, with its caveats: Unlike mouse skin, which is dominated by gammadelta T cells, normal human skin has resident alphabeta T cells that are also sequenced, and this complicates analysis of the scalp TCR repertoire. TCR sequences shared between patients were less clear than in mice, possibly partly because of HLA diversity in the patient population. Compared with normal scalp, lesional scalp, particularly in alopecia totalis/universalis, had higher clonality and more expanded CD8+ clones, which suggests antigenic drive.

From alopecia areata patients, peripheral blood was collected along with lesional scalp punch biopsies. PBMCs were isolated by density centrifugation and stained for CD3, CD4 and CD8, after which CD4+ and CD8+ T cells were sorted on a FACSAria. Between the V and J ends, shortened by 5 bases and 6 bases respectively, the junction contains 10 bases. The CDR3 runs 11 residues from the cysteine to the phenylalanine. The kept DNA is CDR3 alone, 33 bases in frame from the first base. The germline V gene sets CDR1 to SQVTM and CDR2 to ANQGSEA. The method was the immunoSEQ multiplex PCR assay. For TCR sequencing, RNA was extracted from every sample and reverse transcribed into cDNA to serve as template. First-strand cDNA was synthesized using SuperScript III with a 2:1 mix of oligo-dT and random hexamers. Amplification bias was assessed with a synthetic immune receptor repertoire, and residual bias was removed computationally. Under the source paper's analysis protocol: Raw reads were preprocessed to remove errors, and CDR3 was defined by IMGT conventions from the conserved cysteine to phenylalanine. To get clonality, Shannon entropy was normalized by log2 of the number of productive unique TCRs and the result was subtracted from 1. Whether each scalp clone was CD4 or CD8 was inferred by checking scalp TCRbeta sequences against the CD4 and CD8 repertoires from sorted blood. What TCRdb holds here is the immuneACCESS table cut down to in-frame rearrangements. Part of the clones is not present; checked against another copy, under half of the missing clones reflect an unresolved V gene, and the others are unexplained. V, J and clone size derive from that table, while D and trimming were established from the DNA sequence. The sample includes some 100,000 clones, with 35% to 40% observed a single time. The ten largest make up over 3% of the sample.

This clonotype was obtained from a human donor with alopecia areata. Sequencing used CD4+ T cells sorted from blood. The V and J segments used are TRBV29-1 and TRBJ1-1; no D gene is confidently identified. This receptor carries the CDR3 CSVLGSAEAFF. The DNA sequence follows: TGCAGCGTTTTGGGTTCCGCTGAAGCTTTCTTT.